The next 29 T cell receptor beta chains were all read from a single sample in a study of cytomegalovirus exposure and HLA in healthy donors. The PCR ran on 60 Vbeta and 13 Jbeta primers. Measured with immunoSEQ multiplex PCR; TCRdb has only the in-frame clones, and not every one. This sample has approximately 110,000 clones, with around 70% found just once. The source material was PBMCs. Receptors were obtained from a young man in good health and CMV-seropositive.

The rearrangement joins TRBV13 to TRBJ2-5, with TRBD1 identical over 9 bases. The germline gives CDR1 PRHDT, CDR2 FYEKMQ (reference sequence). The CDR3 length is 15 residues. V shed 4 bases and J 11 bases; nucleotides not matched to a gene: 14. The CDR3 bases are TGTGCCAGCAGCTCCCCGGGACAGGGCCCCTACGAACAGTACTTC. Protein product: CASSSPGQGPYEQYF.

This clone was observed a handful of times. The rearrangement joins TRBV30 to TRBJ1-6; 8 bases line up with TRBD1. The V gene's germline CDR1 is GTSNPN and CDR2 SVGIG (reference sequence). V was clipped by 2 bases and J by 10 bases; unmatched bases: 4. The CDR3 is 13 residues long. The CDR3 nucleotides read TGTGCCTGGAGTCAGGGGGCGCGGTCACCCCTCCACTTT. Residues: CAWSQGARSPLHF. The full variable domain, in which reference TRBV30 and TRBJ1-6 provide the parts outside the CDR3, is SQTIHQWPATLVQPVGSPLSLECTVEGTSNPNLYWYRQAAGRGLQLLFYSVGIGQISSEVPQNLSASRPQDRQFILSSKKLLLSDSGFYLCAWSQGARSPLHFGNGTRLTVT.

The rearrangement links TRBV7-9 to TRBJ1-1; D not certain. Germline loops: CDR1 SEHNR, CDR2 FQNEAQ (reference sequence). V lost 5 bases, J lost 2 bases, and 12 bases lay in between. The CDR3 is 14 amino acids. The CDR3 spells CASSLPEYNTEAFF. As DNA, the CDR3 is TGTGCCAGCAGCCTCCCCGAGTATAACACTGAAGCTTTCTTT.

This chain connects TRBV4-3 to TRBJ2-3; 12 nucleotides align to TRBD1. This CDR3 contains 19 residues. Germline assignment: CDR1 LGHNA and CDR2 YSLEER. V lost 0 bases, J lost 4 bases, and 11 bases stayed unmatched. CDR3 DNA: TGCGCCAGCAGCCAAGATGTATACTTCGGGACAGGGGGCCCAGATACGCAGTATTTT. Translation gives CASSQDVYFGTGGPDTQYF.

The CDR3 protein is CASSEAGGGLYEQYF. CDR3 coding DNA: TGTGCCAGCAGTGAAGCAGGGGGCGGCCTCTACGAGCAGTACTTC. V and J are TRBV6-1 and TRBJ2-7; 7 nucleotides align to TRBD1. V shed 0 bases and J 3 bases; nucleotides not matched to a gene: 5. The V gene's germline CDR1 is MNHNS and CDR2 SASEGT. The CDR3 covers 15 residues.

The rearrangement links TRBV6-5 to TRBJ2-1, with TRBD2 matching over 9 bases. Germline CDR1 and CDR2: MNHEY and SVGAGI. The trim removed 7 bases at V and 8 bases at J, leaving 6 bases unmatched. The CDR3 loop spans 13 amino acids. The CDR3 bases are TGTGCCAGCACCTCCGGGACTAGCTATGAGCAGTTCTTC. Translated, it gives CASTSGTSYEQFF.

This chain connects TRBV7-8 to TRBJ2-5; 7 bases line up with TRBD1. The CDR3 sequence is 14 residues long. The germline V gene encodes CDR1 SGHVS and CDR2 FQNEAQ. The junction had 7 bases not matched to a gene; V was cut back by 5 bases and J by 4 bases. CDR3 in amino acids: CASSPLTGIETQYF. DNA for the CDR3: TGTGCCAGCAGCCCCTTGACAGGGATAGAGACCCAGTACTTC.

The chain couples TRBV19 to TRBJ1-5; 8 bases fit TRBD1. Germline assignment: CDR1 LNHDA and CDR2 SQIVND (reference sequence). V was clipped by 2 bases and J by 6 bases; unmatched bases: 6. This CDR3 spans 15 amino acids. The CDR3 DNA reads as TGTGCCAGTAGTATAATGGCGACAGGGGCTCAGCCCCAGCATTTT. It encodes CASSIMATGAQPQHF. Together with reference TRBV19 and TRBJ1-5, the CDR3 gives the full variable domain: DGGITQSPKYLFRKEGQNVTLSCEQNLNHDAMYWYRQDPGQGLRLIYYSQIVNDFQKGDIAEGYSVSREKKESFPLTVTSAQKNPTAFYLCASSIMATGAQPQHFGDGTRLSIL.

The rearrangement uses TRBV6-1 and TRBJ2-3; 7 nucleotides agree with TRBD1. The CDR3 runs to 14 residues. CDR1 and CDR2 from the germline V gene are MNHNS and SASEGT. The V and J ends lost 10 bases and 1 base, in that order; junction bases with no gene match: 8. This CDR3 is CATYRGGGTDTQYF. The CDR3 nucleotides are TGTGCCACCTACAGGGGTGGGGGCACAGATACGCAGTATTTT.

The rearrangement joins TRBV28 to TRBJ2-1, with D possibly TRBD2 on 5 matching bases. Trimming shortened V by 6 bases and J by 9 bases, and 12 bases separated the two germline ends. CDR1 is MDHEN and CDR2 is SYDVKM in the germline V gene. This CDR3 comprises 12 residues. In DNA, the CDR3 is TGTGCCAGCAGCGAGGGCGGGTCTGAGCAGTTCTTC. Encoded protein: CASSEGGSEQFF.

The rearrangement links TRBV7-9 to TRBJ2-2; 9 nucleotides line up with TRBD1. Per germline, CDR1 SEHNR and CDR2 FQNEAQ (reference sequence). Trimming removed 8 bases from V and 2 bases from J; junction bases left unmatched: 12. The CDR3 length is 17 residues. In nucleotides, the CDR3 is TGTGCCAGCCGGGACAGGGTTGTGAGCGGTAACACCGGGGAGCTGTTTTTT. Translation gives CASRDRVVSGNTGELFF.

V gene TRBV23-1 combines with J gene TRBJ1-1, with D hard to call. TRBV23-1 is annotated as an ORF whose role is uncertain. CDR3 length equals 11 residues. V lost 10 bases and J lost 2, with 8 bases in between. This CDR3 is CATNSNTEAFF. The CDR3 DNA is TGCGCCACTAACAGTAACACTGAAGCTTTCTTT.

The CDR3 loop is CASSTSVSGIGGYTF. The CDR3 DNA is TGTGCCAGCAGTACCTCAGTCTCAGGTATTGGTGGCTACACCTTC. The chain links TRBV6-5 to TRBJ1-2; no clear D. The CDR3 sequence is 15 residues long. Between the trimmed V and J ends, which lost 5 bases and 7 bases, there was a span of 20 bases. Germline CDR1 MNHEY, CDR2 SVGAGI.

V usage is TRBV5-1 and J usage is TRBJ1-4, with a tentative D call TRBD1 (6 bases). Germline lookup yields CDR1 SGHRS and CDR2 YFSETQ. Trimming removed 5 bases from V and 8 bases from J, with 22 bases in between. CDR3 length: 16 residues. This CDR3 reads CASRSDIQGRNEKLFF. The DNA for the CDR3 is TGCGCCAGCAGATCGGATATACAGGGAAGAAACGAAAAACTGTTTTTT.

In its sample, this clone was seen a few times. The rearrangement links TRBV7-2 to TRBJ2-7, with a possible D match to TRBD2 (7 bases). There are 15 residues in the CDR3. The germline V and J ends were trimmed by 3 bases and 6 bases, with 18 bases remaining between them. Germline CDR1 SGHTA, CDR2 FQGNSA. For the CDR3, the DNA is TGTGCCAGCAGCTTCTTCACGGGGGGCGGGCGCGAGCAGTACTTC. Residues: CASSFFTGGGREQYF. Looking up the rest from reference TRBV7-2 and TRBJ2-7 gives the full variable domain: GAGVSQSPSNKVTEKGKDVELRCDPISGHTALYWYRQSLGQGLEFLIYFQGNSAPDKSGLPSDRFSAERTGGSVSTLTIQRTQQEDSAVYLCASSFFTGGGREQYFGPGTRLTVT.

The rearrangement uses TRBV5-1 and TRBJ2-5; 7 bases match TRBD2. V was clipped by 1 base and J by 2 bases; unmatched bases: 8. Germline CDR1 SGHRS, CDR2 YFSETQ. CDR3 length: 16 residues. The CDR3: CASSLNGGGYQETQYF. CDR3 sequence (DNA): TGCGCCAGCAGCTTGAATGGGGGGGGATATCAAGAGACCCAGTACTTC.

The chain employs TRBV25-1 and TRBJ2-1, with 7 positions matching TRBD1. Germline CDR1 MGHDK, CDR2 SYGVNS. The CDR3 runs 13 residues. V shed 8 bases and J 4 bases; nucleotides not matched to a gene: 5. CDR3 bases: TGTGCCAGCTTACGGACAGGTTACAATGAGCAGTTCTTC. Translated: CASLRTGYNEQFF.

The genes are TRBV5-6 and TRBJ1-2, with D possibly being TRBD1 (6 bases). This CDR3 has 14 residues. The germline gives CDR1 SGHDT, CDR2 YYEEEE. V lost 3 bases to trimming and J lost 4 bases, with 13 bases between them. CDR3 protein: CASSSFDRLYGYTF. CDR3 sequence (DNA): TGTGCCAGCAGCTCCTTTGACAGGCTCTATGGCTACACCTTC. The variable domain in full, with the rest retrieved from reference TRBV5-6 and TRBJ1-2, is DAGVTQSPTHLIKTRGQQVTLRCSPKSGHDTVSWYQQALGQGPQFIFQYYEEEERQRGNFPDRFSGHQFPNYSSELNVNALLLGDSALYLCASSSFDRLYGYTFGSGTRLTVV.

The chain combines TRBV30 with TRBJ2-1; 11 bases match TRBD2. The germline V gene has CDR1 GTSNPN and CDR2 SVGIG (reference sequence). V gave up 3 bases and J gave up 3 bases; unmatched junction bases: 4. The CDR3 length is 15 residues. The CDR3 region has the DNA TGTGCCTGGAGAGTAGGACTAGCGGGCTACAATGAGCAGTTCTTC. Protein sequence: CAWRVGLAGYNEQFF.

The rearrangement uses TRBV9 and TRBJ2-3; TRBD2 agrees at 9 bases. This CDR3 is 19 amino acids long. V lost 2 bases and J lost 2; bases outside the gene matches: 15. Germline V gives CDR1 SGDLS, CDR2 YYNGEE. The DNA of the CDR3 is TGTGCCAGCAGCGTCTTGGCTAGCGGGACCCTTACGGACACAGATACGCAGTATTTT. Protein sequence: CASSVLASGTLTDTDTQYF.

The chain has TRBV11-1 and TRBJ1-6; tentative D call: TRBD1 (6 bases). The CDR3 extends over 14 amino acids. Trimming cost V 3 bases and J 5 bases, with 8 bases left between them. In germline, CDR1 is SGHAT, CDR2 FQDESV (reference sequence). The CDR3 DNA sequence: TGTGCCAGCAGCTTTAGGGGGAATAATTCACCCCTCCACTTT. As protein: CASSFRGNNSPLHF.

Here the CDR3 DNA reads TGTGCCAGCAGCTCAGGGTTTAACTATGGCTACACCTTC. Translating it yields CASSSGFNYGYTF. This sequence joins TRBV6-6 and TRBJ1-2, with D possibly TRBD1 on 5 matching bases. Trimming left V 6 bases short and J 1 base short, with 9 bases between. The germline V gene encodes CDR1 MNHNY and CDR2 SVGAGI (reference sequence). The length of the CDR3 is 13 residues.

Worth noting for this clone: Germline and junction disagree at one end, which may indicate a read error. The chain joins TRBV7-9 to TRBJ1-2, with 10 bases matching TRBD1. From germline, CDR1 is SEHNR and CDR2 FQNEAQ (reference sequence). The CDR3 sequence is 17 residues long. The CDR3: CSSSSTDRGRGAYGYTF. CDR3 sequence (DNA): TGTTCCAGCAGCTCTACAGACAGGGGGCGTGGGGCCTATGGCTACACCTTC. Full variable domain (rest looked up from reference TRBV7-9 and TRBJ1-2): DTGVSQNPRHKITKRGQNVTFRCDPISEHNRLYWYRQTLGQGPEFLTYFQNEAQLEKSRLLSDRFSAERPKGSFSTLEIQRTEQGDSAMYLCSSSSTDRGRGAYGYTFGSGTRLTVV.

The CDR3 DNA reads TGCGCCAGCAGCCGGGTGGCGGGAGATCGAGATGAGCAGTTCTTC. Protein product: CASSRVAGDRDEQFF. The chain recombines TRBV4-1 with TRBJ2-1, with 7 nucleotides matching TRBD2. This CDR3 is built from 15 residues. The trim removed 4 bases at V and 8 bases at J, leaving 11 bases unmatched. The germline V gene encodes CDR1 MGHRA and CDR2 YSYEKL.

V and J are TRBV4-1 and TRBJ2-1; a possible D gene is TRBD2 (6 bases). The V and J ends lost 3 bases and 0 bases respectively, with 12 bases between them. CDR1 is MGHRA and CDR2 is YSYEKL in the germline V gene. This CDR3 comprises 16 residues. The CDR3 region is CASSHGAGFSYNEQFF. In DNA form, the CDR3 reads TGCGCCAGCAGCCATGGGGCGGGGTTCTCCTACAATGAGCAGTTCTTC.

V gene TRBV6-1 combines with J gene TRBJ2-6; the match to TRBD2 covers 9 bases. Germline assignment: CDR1 MNHNS and CDR2 SASEGT. V lost 2 bases, J lost 3 bases, and 8 bases stayed unmatched. This CDR3 is 18 amino acids long. The CDR3: CASSEPYAGGLGANVLTF. Written as DNA, the CDR3 is TGTGCCAGCAGTGAACCGTACGCGGGGGGGCTTGGGGCCAACGTCCTGACTTTC.

The chain has TRBV5-1 and TRBJ2-7; D is possibly TRBD2 (6 bases). The V gene lost 0 bases and the J gene lost 7 bases, with 14 bases spanning the gap. From germline, CDR1 is SGHRS and CDR2 YFSETQ. This CDR3 region has 14 residues. The CDR3, as DNA: TGCGCCAGCAGCTTGGTTGAGGGAGGCGGGGAGCAGTACGTC. The encoded protein is CASSLVEGGGEQYV.

This chain links TRBV10-3 with TRBJ2-3, with 9 bases aligning to TRBD2. This CDR3 region has 14 residues. V lost 7 bases, J lost 5 bases, and 7 bases stayed unmatched. Germline-derived CDR1 and CDR2 are ENHRY and SYGVKD. CDR3 sequence (DNA): TGTGCCATCATGATAGCGGGAGACGGAGATACGCAGTATTTT. Translated: CAIMIAGDGDTQYF.

A few counts support this clone. This chain joins TRBV9 and TRBJ2-7; maybe TRBD2 (5 bases). V was pared by 4 bases and J by 0 bases, with 8 bases between. The CDR3 sequence is 13 residues long. Germline values: CDR1 SGDLS, CDR2 YYNGEE. The CDR3 coding sequence is TGTGCCAGCAGCCTGGGAGACTCCTACGAGCAGTACTTC. Its protein is CASSLGDSYEQYF.